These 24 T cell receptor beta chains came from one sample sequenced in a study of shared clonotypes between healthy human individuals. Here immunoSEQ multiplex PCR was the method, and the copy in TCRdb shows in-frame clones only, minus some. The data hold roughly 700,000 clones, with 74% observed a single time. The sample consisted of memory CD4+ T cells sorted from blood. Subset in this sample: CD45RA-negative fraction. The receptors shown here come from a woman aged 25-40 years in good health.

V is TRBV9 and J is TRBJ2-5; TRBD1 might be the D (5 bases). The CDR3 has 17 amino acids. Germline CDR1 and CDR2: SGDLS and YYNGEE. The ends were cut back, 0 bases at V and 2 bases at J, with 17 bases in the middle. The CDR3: CASSVAQDTPNQETQYF. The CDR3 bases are TGTGCCAGCAGCGTAGCTCAGGACACCCCAAATCAAGAGACCCAGTACTTC.

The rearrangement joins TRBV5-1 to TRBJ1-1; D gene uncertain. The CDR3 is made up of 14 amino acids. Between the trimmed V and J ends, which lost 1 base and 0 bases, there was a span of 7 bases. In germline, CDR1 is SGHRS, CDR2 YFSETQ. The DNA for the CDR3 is TGCGCCAGCAGCTTGTTTGCGGTGAACACTGAAGCTTTCTTT. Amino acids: CASSLFAVNTEAFF. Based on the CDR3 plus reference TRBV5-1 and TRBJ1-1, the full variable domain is KAGVTQTPRYLIKTRGQQVTLSCSPISGHRSVSWYQQTPGQGLQFLFEYFSETQRNKGNFPGRFSGRQFSNSRSEMNVSTLELGDSALYLCASSLFAVNTEAFFGQGTRLTVV.

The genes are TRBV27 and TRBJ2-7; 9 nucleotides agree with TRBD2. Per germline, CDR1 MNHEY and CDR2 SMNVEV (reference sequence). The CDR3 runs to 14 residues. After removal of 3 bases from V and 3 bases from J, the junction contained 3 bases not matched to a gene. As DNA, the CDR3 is TGTGCCAGCAGTTTTCAGACTAGCGGCTACGAGCAGTACTTC. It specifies CASSFQTSGYEQYF.

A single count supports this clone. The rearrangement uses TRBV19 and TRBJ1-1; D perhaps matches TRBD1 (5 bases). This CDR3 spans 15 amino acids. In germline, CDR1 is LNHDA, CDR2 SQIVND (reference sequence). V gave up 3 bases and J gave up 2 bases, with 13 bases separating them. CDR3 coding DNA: TGTGCCAGTAGTATCTCCAGGCAGGGTAACACTGAAGCTTTCTTT. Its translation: CASSISRQGNTEAFF. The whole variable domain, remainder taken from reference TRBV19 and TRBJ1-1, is DGGITQSPKYLFRKEGQNVTLSCEQNLNHDAMYWYRQDPGQGLRLIYYSQIVNDFQKGDIAEGYSVSREKKESFPLTVTSAQKNPTAFYLCASSISRQGNTEAFFGQGTRLTVV.

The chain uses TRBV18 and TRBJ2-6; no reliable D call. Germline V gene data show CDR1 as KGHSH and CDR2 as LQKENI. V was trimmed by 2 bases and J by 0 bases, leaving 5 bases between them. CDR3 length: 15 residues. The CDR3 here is CASSPDLSGANVLTF. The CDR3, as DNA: TGTGCCAGCTCACCAGACCTCTCTGGGGCCAACGTCCTGACTTTC.

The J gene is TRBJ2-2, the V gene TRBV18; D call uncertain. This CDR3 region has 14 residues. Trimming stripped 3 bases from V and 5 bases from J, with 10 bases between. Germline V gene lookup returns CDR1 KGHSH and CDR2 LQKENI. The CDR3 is CASSPLRWTGELFF. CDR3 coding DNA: TGTGCCAGCTCACCGCTCCGGTGGACCGGGGAGCTGTTTTTT.

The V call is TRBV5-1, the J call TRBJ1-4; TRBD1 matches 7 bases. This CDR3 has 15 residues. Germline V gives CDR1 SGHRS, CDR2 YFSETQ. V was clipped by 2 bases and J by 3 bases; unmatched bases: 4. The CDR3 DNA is TGCGCCAGCAGCTTAACAGGGGTAGCTAATGAAAAACTGTTTTTT. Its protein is CASSLTGVANEKLFF.

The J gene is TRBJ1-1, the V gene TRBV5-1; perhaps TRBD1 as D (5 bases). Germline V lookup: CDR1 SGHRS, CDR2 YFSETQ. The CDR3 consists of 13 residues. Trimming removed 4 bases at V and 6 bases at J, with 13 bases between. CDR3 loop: CASSLMRGAEAFF. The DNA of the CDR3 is TGCGCCAGCAGCCTCATGAGGGGTGCTGAAGCTTTCTTT. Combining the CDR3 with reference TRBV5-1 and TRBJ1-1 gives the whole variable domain KAGVTQTPRYLIKTRGQQVTLSCSPISGHRSVSWYQQTPGQGLQFLFEYFSETQRNKGNFPGRFSGRQFSNSRSEMNVSTLELGDSALYLCASSLMRGAEAFFGQGTRLTVV.

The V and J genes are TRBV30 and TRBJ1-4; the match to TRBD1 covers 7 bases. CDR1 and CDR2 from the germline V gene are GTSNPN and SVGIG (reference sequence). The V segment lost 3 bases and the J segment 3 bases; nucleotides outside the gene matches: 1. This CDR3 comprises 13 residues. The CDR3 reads CAWSQGANEKLFF. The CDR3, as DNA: TGTGCCTGGAGCCAGGGGGCTAATGAAAAACTGTTTTTT.

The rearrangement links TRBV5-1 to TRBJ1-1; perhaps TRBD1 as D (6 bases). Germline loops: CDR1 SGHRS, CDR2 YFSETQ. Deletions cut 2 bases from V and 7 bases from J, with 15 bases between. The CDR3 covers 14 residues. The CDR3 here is CASSLTGMGGEAFF. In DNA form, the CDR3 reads TGCGCCAGCAGCTTAACAGGGATGGGTGGTGAAGCTTTCTTT.

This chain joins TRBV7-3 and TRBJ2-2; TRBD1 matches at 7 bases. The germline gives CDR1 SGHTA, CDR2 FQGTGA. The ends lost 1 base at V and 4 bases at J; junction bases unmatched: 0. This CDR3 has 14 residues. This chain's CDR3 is CASSLNRGTGELFF. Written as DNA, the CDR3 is TGTGCCAGCAGCTTAAACAGGGGCACCGGGGAGCTGTTTTTT. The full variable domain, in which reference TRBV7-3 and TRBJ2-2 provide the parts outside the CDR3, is GAGVSQTPSNKVTEKGKYVELRCDPISGHTALYWYRQSLGQGPEFLIYFQGTGAADDSGLPNDRFFAVRPEGSVSTLKIQRTERGDSAVYLCASSLNRGTGELFFGEGSRLTVL.

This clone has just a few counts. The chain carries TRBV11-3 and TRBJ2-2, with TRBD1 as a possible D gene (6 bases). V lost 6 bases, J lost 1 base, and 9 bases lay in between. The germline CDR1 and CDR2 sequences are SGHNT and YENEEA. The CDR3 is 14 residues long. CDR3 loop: CASSPTGNTGELFF. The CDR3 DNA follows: TGTGCCAGCAGTCCGACAGGGAACACCGGGGAGCTGTTTTTT.

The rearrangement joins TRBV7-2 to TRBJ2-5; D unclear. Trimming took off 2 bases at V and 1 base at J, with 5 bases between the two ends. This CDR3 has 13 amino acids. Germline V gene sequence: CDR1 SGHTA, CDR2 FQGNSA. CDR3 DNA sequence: TGTGCCAGCAGCTTACGCATCCAAGAGACCCAGTACTTC. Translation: CASSLRIQETQYF.

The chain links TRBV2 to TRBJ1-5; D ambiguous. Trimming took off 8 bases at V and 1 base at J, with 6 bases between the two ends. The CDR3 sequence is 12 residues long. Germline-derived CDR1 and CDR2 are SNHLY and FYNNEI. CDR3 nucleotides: TGTGCCAGCGGAGTGAGCAATCAGCCCCAGCATTTT. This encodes CASGVSNQPQHF.

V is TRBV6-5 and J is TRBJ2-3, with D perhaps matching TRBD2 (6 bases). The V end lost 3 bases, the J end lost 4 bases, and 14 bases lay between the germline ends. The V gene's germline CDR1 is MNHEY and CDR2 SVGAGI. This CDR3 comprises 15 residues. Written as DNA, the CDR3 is TGTGCCAGCAGTTATGCGGGGACGGGAGCAGATACGCAGTATTTT. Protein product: CASSYAGTGADTQYF.

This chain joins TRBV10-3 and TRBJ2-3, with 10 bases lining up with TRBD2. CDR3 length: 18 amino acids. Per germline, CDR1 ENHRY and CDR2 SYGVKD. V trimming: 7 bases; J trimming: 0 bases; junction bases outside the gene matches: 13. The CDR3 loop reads CAIMGGAGGPSSTDTQYF. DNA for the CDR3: TGTGCCATCATGGGAGGAGCGGGAGGGCCGTCGAGCACAGATACGCAGTATTTT.

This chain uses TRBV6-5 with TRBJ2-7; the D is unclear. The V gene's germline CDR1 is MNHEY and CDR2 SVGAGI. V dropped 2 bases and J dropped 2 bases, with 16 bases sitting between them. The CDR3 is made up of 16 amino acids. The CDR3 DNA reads TGTGCCAGCAGTTACCTCGGGCTCCTGGATACCTACGAGCAGTACTTC. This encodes CASSYLGLLDTYEQYF.

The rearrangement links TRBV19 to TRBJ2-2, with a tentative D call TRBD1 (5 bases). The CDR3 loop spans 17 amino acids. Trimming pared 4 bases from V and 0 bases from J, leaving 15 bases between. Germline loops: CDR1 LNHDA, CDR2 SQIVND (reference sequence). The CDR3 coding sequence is TGTGCCAGTAGTACCCCCCAGGGCCGGACGAACACCGGGGAGCTGTTTTTT. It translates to CASSTPQGRTNTGELFF.

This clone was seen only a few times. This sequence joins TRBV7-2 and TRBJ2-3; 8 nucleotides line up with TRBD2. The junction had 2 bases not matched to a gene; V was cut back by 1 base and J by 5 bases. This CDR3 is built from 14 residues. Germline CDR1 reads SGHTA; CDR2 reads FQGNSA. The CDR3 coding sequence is TGTGCCAGCAGCTTAGTGCTAGCGGGAGATACGCAGTATTTT. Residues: CASSLVLAGDTQYF.

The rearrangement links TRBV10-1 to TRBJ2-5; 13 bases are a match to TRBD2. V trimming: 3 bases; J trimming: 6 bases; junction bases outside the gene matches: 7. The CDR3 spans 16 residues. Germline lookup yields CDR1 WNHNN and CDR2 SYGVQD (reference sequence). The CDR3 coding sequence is TGCGCCAGCAGTGATCTCGGGACTAGCGGGATAAAGACCCAGTACTTC. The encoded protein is CASSDLGTSGIKTQYF.

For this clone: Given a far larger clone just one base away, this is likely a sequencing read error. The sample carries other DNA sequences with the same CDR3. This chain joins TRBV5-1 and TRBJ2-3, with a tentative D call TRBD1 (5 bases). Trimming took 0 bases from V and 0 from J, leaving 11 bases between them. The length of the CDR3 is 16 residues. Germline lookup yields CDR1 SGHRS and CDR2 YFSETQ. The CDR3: CASSLGQGASTDTQYF. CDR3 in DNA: TGCGCCAGCAGCTTGGGGCAGGGTGCTAGCACAGATACGCAGTATTTT.

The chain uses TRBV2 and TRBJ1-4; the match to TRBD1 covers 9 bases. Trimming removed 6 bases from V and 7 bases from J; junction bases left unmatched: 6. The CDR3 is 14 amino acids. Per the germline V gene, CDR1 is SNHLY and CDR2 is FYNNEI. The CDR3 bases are TGTGCCAGCAGCGAGGACAGGGGTGGTGAAAAACTGTTTTTT. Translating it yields CASSEDRGGEKLFF.

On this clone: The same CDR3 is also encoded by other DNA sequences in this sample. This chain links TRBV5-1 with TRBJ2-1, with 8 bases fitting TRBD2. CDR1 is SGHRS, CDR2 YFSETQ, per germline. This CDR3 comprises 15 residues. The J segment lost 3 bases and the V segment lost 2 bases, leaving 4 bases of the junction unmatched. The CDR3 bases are TGCGCCAGCAGCTTAAGTAGCGGGAACTACAATGAGCAGTTCTTC. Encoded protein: CASSLSSGNYNEQFF.

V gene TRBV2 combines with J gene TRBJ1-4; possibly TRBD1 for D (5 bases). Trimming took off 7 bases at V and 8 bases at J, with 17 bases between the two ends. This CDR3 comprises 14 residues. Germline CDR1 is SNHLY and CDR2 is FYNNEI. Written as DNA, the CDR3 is TGTGCCAGCATTCCCATCGGGGGACGGGAAAAACTGTTTTTT. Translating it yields CASIPIGGREKLFF. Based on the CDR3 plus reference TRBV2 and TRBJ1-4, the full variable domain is EPEVTQTPSHQVTQMGQEVILRCVPISNHLYFYWYRQILGQKVEFLVSFYNNEISEKSEIFDDQFSVERPDGSNFTLKIRSTKLEDSAMYFCASIPIGGREKLFFGSGTQLSVL.